This passage covers 16 T cell receptor beta chains from one sample sequenced in a study of immune evolution from preneoplasia to lung adenocarcinoma. Generated by immunoSEQ multiplex PCR, the TCRdb table keeps only in-frame clones and is missing some. Of around 6,600 clones listed, 85% to 90% are singletons. Sample: FFPE invasive lung adenocarcinoma tissue. The receptors here all came from a person aged 50-70 years with lung adenocarcinoma.

The chain couples TRBV18 to TRBJ2-7; D call uncertain. The V end was cut by 3 bases, the J end by 6 bases, with 9 bases between. This CDR3 has 12 amino acids. Looked up from germline, CDR1 is KGHSH and CDR2 is LQKENI. The DNA of the CDR3 is TGTGCCAGCTCACCCCAAATTGGCGAGCAGTACTTC. As protein: CASSPQIGEQYF.

This clone was seen a handful of times. The V and J genes are TRBV20-1 and TRBJ1-1; the D gene is possibly TRBD1 (5 bases). Germline V gives CDR1 DFQATT, CDR2 SNEGSKA (reference sequence). Trimming took 4 bases from V and 6 from J, leaving 6 bases between them. The CDR3 length is 10 residues. This chain's CDR3 is CSAMGAEAFF. CDR3 DNA sequence: TGCAGTGCTATGGGGGCTGAAGCTTTCTTT.

The rearrangement links TRBV7-9 to TRBJ1-2, with 11 bases that match TRBD1. Germline V gene lookup returns CDR1 SEHNR and CDR2 FQNEAQ (reference sequence). The V gene end was trimmed by 5 bases and the J gene end by 1 base; junction bases not matched to a gene: 15. CDR3 length: 19 amino acids. The CDR3 DNA reads as TGTGCCAGCAGCACCACAGCGTGGGACAGGGGGAGAGTTAACTATGGCTACACCTTC. Encoded protein: CASSTTAWDRGRVNYGYTF.

V is TRBV14 and J is TRBJ2-7, with 7 bases identical to TRBD1. V was pared by 4 bases and J by 4 bases, with 7 bases of the junction left unmatched. The V gene's germline CDR1 is SGHDN and CDR2 FVKESK. This CDR3 has 14 amino acids. CDR3 DNA sequence: TGTGCCAGCAGCCGTGGACAGACAGGGTACGAGCAGTACTTC. It yields the protein CASSRGQTGYEQYF.

The chain employs TRBV7-3 and TRBJ2-2; tentatively, D is TRBD2 (7 bases). The CDR3 loop spans 16 amino acids. V lost 0 bases and J 4 bases, leaving 12 bases between the germline ends. Germline V gives CDR1 SGHTA, CDR2 FQGTGA. The CDR3 spells CASSLTGGASTGELFF. The CDR3 DNA sequence: TGTGCCAGCAGCTTAACGGGGGGGGCCAGCACCGGGGAGCTGTTTTTT. The full variable domain, rest sourced from reference TRBV7-3 and TRBJ2-2, is GAGVSQTPSNKVTEKGKYVELRCDPISGHTALYWYRQSLGQGPEFLIYFQGTGAADDSGLPNDRFFAVRPEGSVSTLKIQRTERGDSAVYLCASSLTGGASTGELFFGEGSRLTVL.

This clone was counted once. The chain combines TRBV28 with TRBJ1-5; D is perhaps TRBD1 (6 bases). The CDR3 has 15 residues. Trimming stripped 1 base from V and 7 bases from J, with 14 bases between. Germline V gene lookup returns CDR1 MDHEN and CDR2 SYDVKM. This chain's CDR3 is CASSLSGGGHQPQHF. CDR3 bases: TGTGCCAGCAGTTTATCTGGGGGCGGACACCAGCCCCAGCATTTT.

The V call is TRBV10-1, the J call TRBJ2-7; D is uncertain. Germline V gives CDR1 WNHNN, CDR2 SYGVQD (reference sequence). CDR3 size: 11 residues. V lost 3 bases to trimming and J lost 5 bases, with 5 bases between them. CDR3 sequence: CASSDMDEQYF. The CDR3 bases are TGCGCCAGCAGTGACATGGACGAGCAGTACTTC.

This clone was seen more than once but under ten times. The CDR3: CASSLTFGASDSVLTF. The CDR3 nucleotides read TGTGCCAGCAGCTTAACTTTTGGGGCCTCGGACAGCGTCCTGACTTTC. The chain has TRBV7-3 and TRBJ2-6, with D possibly matching TRBD1 (6 bases). V was clipped by 0 bases and J by 12 bases, with 18 bases between them. Looked up from germline, CDR1 is SGHTA and CDR2 is FQGTGA. This CDR3 has 16 residues.

This clone was seen a few times. This chain uses TRBV10-2 with TRBJ2-7; 9 bases agree with TRBD1. In germline, CDR1 is WSHSY, CDR2 SAAADI. Trimming took 6 bases from V and 7 from J; bases not matched to a gene: 13. The CDR3 extends over 15 amino acids. Here the CDR3 DNA reads TGCGCCAGCAGCCTAGCTAGGACAGGGGTTTGGGAGCAGTACTTC. This gives the protein CASSLARTGVWEQYF.

The rearrangement links TRBV30 to TRBJ2-2; TRBD1 might be the D (5 bases). Germline V gives CDR1 GTSNPN, CDR2 SVGIG (reference sequence). V was clipped by 3 bases and J by 1 base, with 9 bases between them. CDR3 size: 14 residues. The CDR3 nucleotides read TGTGCCTGGAGATCGACAGAGAACACCGGGGAGCTGTTTTTT. It specifies CAWRSTENTGELFF.

The chain carries TRBV27 and TRBJ2-7, with D uncertain. Trimming removed 6 bases at V and 6 bases at J, with 15 bases between. The CDR3 runs to 13 residues. Germline V CDR1 and CDR2: MNHEY, SMNVEV (reference sequence). CDR3 DNA: TGTGCCAGCAGCTTGACCGCTTCGGCCGAGCAGTACTTC. This translates into CASSLTASAEQYF.

The chain combines TRBV5-6 with TRBJ1-4, with D hard to call. The germline CDR1 and CDR2 sequences are SGHDT and YYEEEE. The V and J ends lost 3 bases and 0 bases respectively, with 9 bases between them. This CDR3 spans 15 amino acids. This chain's CDR3 is CASSSAATTNEKLFF. The CDR3, as DNA: TGTGCCAGCAGCTCCGCCGCGACAACTAATGAAAAACTGTTTTTT.

The chain links TRBV11-2 to TRBJ1-4, with D uncertain. The germline V gene has CDR1 SGHAT and CDR2 FQNNGV. V was clipped by 5 bases and J by 3 bases, with 10 bases between them. This CDR3 region has 14 residues. The CDR3 is CASSLQRANEKLFF. DNA for the CDR3: TGTGCCAGCAGCCTCCAGAGGGCTAATGAAAAACTGTTTTTT.

The chain employs TRBV6-6 and TRBJ2-7, with D hard to call. The CDR3 totals 11 residues. Looked up from germline, CDR1 is MNHNY and CDR2 is SVGAGI (reference sequence). The V and J ends lost 5 bases and 8 bases respectively, with 10 bases between them. The CDR3 spells CASSRMDQQYF. CDR3 nucleotides: TGTGCCAGCAGTAGAATGGACCAGCAGTACTTC.

The rearrangement links TRBV5-4 to TRBJ2-7, with TRBD2 as a possible D gene (6 bases). The CDR3 is 16 amino acids. Trimming took off 0 bases at V and 2 bases at J, with 15 bases between the two ends. Germline CDR1 reads SGHNT; CDR2 reads YYREEE (reference sequence). CDR3 amino acids: CASSLANPGVTYEQYF. CDR3 bases: TGTGCCAGCAGCTTGGCCAACCCGGGAGTAACCTACGAGCAGTACTTC.

The chain employs TRBV7-3 and TRBJ2-2, with 14 positions matching TRBD2. The CDR3 is 18 residues long. Germline V gives CDR1 SGHTA, CDR2 FQGTGA. V was clipped by 0 bases and J by 6 bases; unmatched bases: 6. The DNA for the CDR3 is TGTGCCAGCAGCTTAACCGGGACTAGCGGGAGTGGCGCCGGGGAGCTGTTTTTT. Translated, it gives CASSLTGTSGSGAGELFF.